The clone carrying this T cell receptor (beta chain) occurred a few times. The sample belongs to a study of blood T cell repertoires in COVID-19. Turning to the study itself: Samples came from the United States, Italy and Spain, spanning acute and convalescent COVID-19. PBMCs, B-cell-depleted T cells, or T cells were the source of the cDNA or gDNA that made up the material.

Source study methods: Estimation of nucleated cell counts was performed using reference gene primer amplification. Method: immunoSEQ multiplex PCR; TCRdb's copy keeps in-frame clones and lacks some. That table supplies the V and J calls and clone size; D and trimming were determined from the DNA. This table holds roughly 100,000 clones, roughly 72% found once. The CDR3 consists of 13 residues. The germline V gene has CDR1 SQVTM and CDR2 ANQGSEA. The V end was cut by 3 bases, the J end by 7 bases, with 13 bases between. The rearrangement links TRBV29-1 to TRBJ2-1; D is perhaps TRBD2 (5 bases). Sequenced material: peripheral blood. The clonotype was recovered from a man aged 80 or over with acute or convalescent COVID-19. The CDR3 loop is CSVEKSGVNEQFF. The CDR3 DNA reads as TGCAGCGTTGAGAAGTCCGGGGTAAATGAGCAGTTCTTC.